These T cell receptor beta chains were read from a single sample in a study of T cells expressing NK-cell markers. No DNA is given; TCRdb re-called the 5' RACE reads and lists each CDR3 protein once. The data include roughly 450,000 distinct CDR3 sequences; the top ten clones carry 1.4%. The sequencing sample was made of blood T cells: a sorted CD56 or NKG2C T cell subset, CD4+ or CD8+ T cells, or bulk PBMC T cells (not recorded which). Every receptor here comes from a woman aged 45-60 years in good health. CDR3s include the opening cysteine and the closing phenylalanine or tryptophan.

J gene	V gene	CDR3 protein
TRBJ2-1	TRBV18	CASSREVQGAYNEQFF
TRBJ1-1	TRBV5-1	CASSLIGPGIAEAFF
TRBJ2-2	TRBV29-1	CSVKTPPGTGELFF
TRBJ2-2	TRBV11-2	CASSLWVLAGGPGELFF
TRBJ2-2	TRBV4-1	CASSQDPRGTWAGELFF
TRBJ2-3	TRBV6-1	CASSEEGQGTDTQYF
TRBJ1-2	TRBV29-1	CSAGTVYGYTF
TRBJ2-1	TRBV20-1	CSASGTSGNHEQFF
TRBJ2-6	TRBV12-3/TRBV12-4	CASSLVRRGLAVISGANVLTF
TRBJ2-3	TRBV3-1	CASSQDLGLAGHSTDTQYF
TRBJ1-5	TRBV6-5	CASSARTSSNQPQHF
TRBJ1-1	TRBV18	CASSTRSDRVTEAFF
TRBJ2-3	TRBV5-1	CASSPSGAGGADTQYF
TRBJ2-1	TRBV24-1	CATSGAGGDNEQFF
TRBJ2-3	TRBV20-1	CSGRSTDTQYF
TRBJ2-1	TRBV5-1	CASSLDYEQFF
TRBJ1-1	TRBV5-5	CASSRTGGRLYTEAFF
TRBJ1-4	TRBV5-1	CASSGTAGVTNEKLFF
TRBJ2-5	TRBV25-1	CASSEPGRQETQYF
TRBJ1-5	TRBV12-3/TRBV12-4	CASSPSAGTQNQPQHF
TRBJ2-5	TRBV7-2	CASSLRIAGGPFETQYF
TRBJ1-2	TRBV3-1	CASSRPGQGSNYGYTF
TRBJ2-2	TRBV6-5	CASSYGSGLAHTGELFF
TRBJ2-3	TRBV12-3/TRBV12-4	CASSGSSRTDTQYF
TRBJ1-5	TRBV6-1	CASVRVGQPQHF
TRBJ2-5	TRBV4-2	CASSGTGPFQETQYF
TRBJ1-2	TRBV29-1	CSVARTGKGYTF
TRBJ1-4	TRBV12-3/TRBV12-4	CASRRDRDEKLFF
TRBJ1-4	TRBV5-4	CASSQKRGGDEKLFF
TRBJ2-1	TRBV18	CASSPRLADRYNEQFF
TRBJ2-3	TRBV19	CASTPIGVTDTQYF
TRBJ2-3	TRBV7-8	CASSLQGASDTQYF
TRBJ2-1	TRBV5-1	CASSLGASGLLNEQFF
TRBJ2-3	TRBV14	CATSSLSGSGADTQYF
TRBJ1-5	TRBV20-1	CSANTGGMGQPQHF